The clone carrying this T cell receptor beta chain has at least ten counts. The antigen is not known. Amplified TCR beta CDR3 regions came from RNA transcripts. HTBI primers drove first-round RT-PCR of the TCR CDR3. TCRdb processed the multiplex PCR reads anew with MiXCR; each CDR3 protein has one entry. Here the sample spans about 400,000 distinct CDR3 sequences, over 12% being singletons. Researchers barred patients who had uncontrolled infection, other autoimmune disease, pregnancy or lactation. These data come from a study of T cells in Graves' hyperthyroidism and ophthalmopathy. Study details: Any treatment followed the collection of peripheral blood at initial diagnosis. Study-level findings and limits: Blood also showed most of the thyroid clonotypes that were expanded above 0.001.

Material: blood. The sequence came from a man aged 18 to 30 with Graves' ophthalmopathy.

In nucleotides, the CDR3 is TGTGCCAGCAGCTTGGGGACCCAGGCCCACGAGCAGTACTTC. This translates into CASSLGTQAHEQYF. V gene TRBV5-6 combines with J gene TRBJ2-7; unclear D gene. The ends were cut back, 0 bases at V and 5 bases at J, with 12 bases in the middle. The CDR3 is 14 amino acids. Per the germline V gene, CDR1 is SGHDT and CDR2 is YYEEEE.